This T cell receptor beta chain is from a study of T-cell memory formation after mild COVID-19. CDR3 length equals 13 residues. Between the trimmed V and J ends, which lost 4 bases and 0 bases, there was a span of 10 bases. The V gene's germline CDR1 is DFQATT and CDR2 SNEGSKA (reference sequence). Amplification by 5'RACE using constant-segment primers produced TCR alpha and TCR beta cDNA libraries that carried sample barcodes and UMIs. One entry per CDR3 protein results from TCRdb running MiXCR on the 5' RACE reads. The sample has approximately 260,000 distinct CDR3 sequences; 15% to 20% are singletons. Findings and limits, study-wide: Memory cells collected pre-infection included some clones that later responded, suggesting cross-reactive memory joined. Shrinking CD4+ clones were chiefly CM and EM; CD8+ ones were chiefly EMRA.

Details on this clonotype: What it recognizes is unknown.

This receptor was taken from a man between 18 and 29 years old who had mild COVID-19 (a few samples of this study predate the infection). Cell type and time point are not known. Material: PBMCs or a T cell subset sorted from them (not recorded which). V is TRBV20-1 and J is TRBJ2-7, with D maybe TRBD2 (5 bases). The CDR3 DNA reads as TGCAGTGCTAACGGGGTCAACTCCTACGAGCAGTACGTC. Translating gives CSANGVNSYEQYV.